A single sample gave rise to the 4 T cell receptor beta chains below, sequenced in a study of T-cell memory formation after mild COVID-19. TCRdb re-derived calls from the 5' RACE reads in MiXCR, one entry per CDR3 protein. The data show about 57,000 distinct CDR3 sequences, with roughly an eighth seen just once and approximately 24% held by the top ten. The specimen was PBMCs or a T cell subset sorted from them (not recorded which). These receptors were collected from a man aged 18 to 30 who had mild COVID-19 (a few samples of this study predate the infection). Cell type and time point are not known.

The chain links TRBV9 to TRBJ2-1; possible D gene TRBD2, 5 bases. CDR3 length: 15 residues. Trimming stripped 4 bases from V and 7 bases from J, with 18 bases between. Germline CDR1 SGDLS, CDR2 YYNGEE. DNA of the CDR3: TGTGCCAGCAGCCCTTCGGGGTCCCGGATGAATGAGCAGTTCTTC. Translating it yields CASSPSGSRMNEQFF. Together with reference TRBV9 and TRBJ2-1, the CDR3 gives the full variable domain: DSGVTQTPKHLITATGQRVTLRCSPRSGDLSVYWYQQSLDQGLQFLIQYYNGEERAKGNILERFSAQQFPDLHSELNLSSLELGDSALYFCASSPSGSRMNEQFFGPGTRLTVL.

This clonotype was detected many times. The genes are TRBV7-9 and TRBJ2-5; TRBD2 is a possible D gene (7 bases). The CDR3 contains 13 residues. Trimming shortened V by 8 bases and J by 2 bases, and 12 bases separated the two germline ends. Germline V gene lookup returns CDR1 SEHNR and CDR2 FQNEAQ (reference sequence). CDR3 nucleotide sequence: TGTGCCAGCGAAGGGGGGGGTCAAGAGACCCAGTACTTC. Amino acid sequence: CASEGGGQETQYF.

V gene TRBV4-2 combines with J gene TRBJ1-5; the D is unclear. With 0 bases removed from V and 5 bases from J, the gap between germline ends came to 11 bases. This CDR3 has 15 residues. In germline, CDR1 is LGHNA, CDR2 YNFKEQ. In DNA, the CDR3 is TGTGCCAGCAGCCAAGATTTTACCGCCGATCAGCCCCAGCATTTT. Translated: CASSQDFTADQPQHF.

CDR3 residues: CASSPVRGVNYGYTF. The DNA of the CDR3 is TGTGCCAGCAGCCCCGTCCGAGGCGTTAACTATGGCTACACCTTC. The chain couples TRBV7-8 to TRBJ1-2; D not certain. This CDR3 region has 15 residues. The ends were cut back, 5 bases at V and 1 base at J, with 14 bases in the middle. Looked up from germline, CDR1 is SGHVS and CDR2 is FQNEAQ.